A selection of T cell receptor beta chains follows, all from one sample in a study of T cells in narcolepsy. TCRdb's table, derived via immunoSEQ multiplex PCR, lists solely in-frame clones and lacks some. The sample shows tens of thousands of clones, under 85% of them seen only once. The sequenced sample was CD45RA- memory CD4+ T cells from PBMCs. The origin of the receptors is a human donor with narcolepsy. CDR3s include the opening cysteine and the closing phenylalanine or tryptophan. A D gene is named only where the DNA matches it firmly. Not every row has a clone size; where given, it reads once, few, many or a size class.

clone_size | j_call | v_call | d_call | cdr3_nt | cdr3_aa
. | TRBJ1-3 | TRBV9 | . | TGTGCCAGCAGCGTAGATAAGAGCTCTGGAAACACCATATATTTT | CASSVDKSSGNTIYF
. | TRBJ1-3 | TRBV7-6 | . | TGTGCCAGCAGCTTGCGGGGGCAGAACACCATATATTTT | CASSLRGQNTIYF
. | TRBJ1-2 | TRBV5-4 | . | TGTGCCAGCAGCCCACCGGGAGATAACTATGGCTACACCTTC | CASSPPGDNYGYTF
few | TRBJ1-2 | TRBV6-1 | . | TGTGCCAGCAGTGGGGACCACGGGTATGGCTACACCTTC | CASSGDHGYGYTF
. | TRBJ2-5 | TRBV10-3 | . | TGTGCCATCAGTGATCTGGCAGGGAGAGGGGAGACCCAGTACTTC | CAISDLAGRGETQYF
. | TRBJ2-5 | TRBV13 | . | TGTGCCAGCAGCACCCGACAAGGGCGATTAGAGACCCAGTACTTC | CASSTRQGRLETQYF
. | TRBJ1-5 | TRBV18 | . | TGTGCCAGCTGTAGGGGTGGCGGCAATCAGCCCCAGCATTTT | CASCRGGGNQPQHF
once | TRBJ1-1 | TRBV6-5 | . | TGTGCCAGCAGCTCCGGGACCCTGAACACTGAAGCTTTCTTT | CASSSGTLNTEAFF
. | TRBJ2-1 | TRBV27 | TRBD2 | TGTGCCAGCGGACGGACTAGCGGGGCCTACAGTGAGCAGTTCTTC | CASGRTSGAYSEQFF
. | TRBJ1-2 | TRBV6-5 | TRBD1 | TGTGCCGTTCAGGACAGGGCTACCCTAGGGGGCTACACCTTC | CAVQDRATLGGYTF
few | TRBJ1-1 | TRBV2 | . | TGTGCCGACTCAGGGCGGAACACTGAAGCTTTCTTT | CADSGRNTEAFF
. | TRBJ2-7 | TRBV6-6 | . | TGTGCCAGCAGTTTCGCGGGGAACGACGAGCAGTACTTC | CASSFAGNDEQYF
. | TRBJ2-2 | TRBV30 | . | TGTGCCTGGAGTGTTATTTGGTCCGGGGAGCTGTTTTTT | CAWSVIWSGELFF
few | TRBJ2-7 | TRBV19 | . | TGTGCCAGTAGTAACGGACGAGTAGGGTCCTACGAGCAGTACTTC | CASSNGRVGSYEQYF
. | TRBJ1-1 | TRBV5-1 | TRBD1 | TGCGCCAGCAGCTTGGCGACAGGGGCTGAAGCTTTCTTT | CASSLATGAEAFF
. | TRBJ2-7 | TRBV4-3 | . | TGCGCCAGCAGCCAGGGAGTAACGTCCTACGAGCAGTACTTC | CASSQGVTSYEQYF
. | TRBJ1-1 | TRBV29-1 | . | TGCAGCGTTGAAGATCCTGAGTCTTGGGATTTGGCTTTCTTT | CSVEDPESWDLAFF
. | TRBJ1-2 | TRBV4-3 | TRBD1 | TGCGCCAGCAGCCAAGGACAGGGCGTGGGGTATGGCTACACCTTC | CASSQGQGVGYGYTF
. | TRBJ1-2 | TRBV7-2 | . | TGTGCCAGCAGCCCCCCACAGGGCCCGTCTGGCTATGGCTACACCTTC | CASSPPQGPSGYGYTF
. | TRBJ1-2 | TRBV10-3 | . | TGTGCCATCAGACCTTTTTTTGAGACTAACTATGGCTACACCTTC | CAIRPFFETNYGYTF
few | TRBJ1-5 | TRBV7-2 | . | TGTGCCAGCAGCTTAGAGGCAGGCCGCAATCAGCCCCAGCATTTT | CASSLEAGRNQPQHF
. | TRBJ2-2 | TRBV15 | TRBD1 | TGTGCCACCAGCGAACGGGGACAGGGGATGGCCGGGGAGCTGTTTTTT | CATSERGQGMAGELFF
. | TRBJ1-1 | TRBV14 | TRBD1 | TGTGCCAGCAGTAAGGGGGCATTCACTGAAGCTTTCTTT | CASSKGAFTEAFF
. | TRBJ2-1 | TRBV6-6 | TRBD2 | TGTGCCACCGCCCGGGGGGGGCTCTACAATGAGCAGTTCTTC | CATARGGLYNEQFF
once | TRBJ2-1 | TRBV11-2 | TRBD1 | TGTGCCAGCAGCTTAGGGGCAGGGGGAGAGTACAATGAGCAGTTCTTC | CASSLGAGGEYNEQFF
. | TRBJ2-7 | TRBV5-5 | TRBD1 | TGTGCCAGCTTGGACAGGGGGCCCTGGGACGAGCAGTACTTC | CASLDRGPWDEQYF
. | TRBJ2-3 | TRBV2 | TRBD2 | TGTGCCAGCGGGACTAGCGGGGCCCCAGATACGCAGTATTTT | CASGTSGAPDTQYF
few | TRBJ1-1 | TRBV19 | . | TGTGCCAGTAGTATATGGGGCTTGTCGACCACTGAAGCTTTCTTT | CASSIWGLSTTEAFF
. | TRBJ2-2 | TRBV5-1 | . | TGCGCCAGCAGCACGAAGGGCGTCGGTGTGGGGGCCGGGGAGCTGTTTTTT | CASSTKGVGVGAGELFF
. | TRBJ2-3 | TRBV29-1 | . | TGCAGCGCGACCGCGACCGCTACTCCCACAGATACGCAGTATTTT | CSATATATPTDTQYF
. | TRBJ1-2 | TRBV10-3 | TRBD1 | TGTGCCATCAGTACAAATCAGGGGGCTAACTATGGCTACACCTTC | CAISTNQGANYGYTF
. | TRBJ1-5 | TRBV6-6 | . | TGTGCCAGCATAGAAGACGGGAGCAATCAGCCCCAGCATTTT | CASIEDGSNQPQHF
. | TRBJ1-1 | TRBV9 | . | TGTGCCAGCAGCCCACTGGGACTGGGTACTGAAGCTTTCTTT | CASSPLGLGTEAFF
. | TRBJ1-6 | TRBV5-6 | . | TGTGCCAGCAGCTTGGGAGGTAATTCACCCCTCCACTTT | CASSLGGNSPLHF
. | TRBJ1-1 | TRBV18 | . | TGTGCCAGCTCACCTTTCCAAGGGGAGGATGAAGCTTTCTTT | CASSPFQGEDEAFF
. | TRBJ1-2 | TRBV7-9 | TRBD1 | TGTGCCAGCAGCTTTGGAGACAGGGAAAATAACTATGGCTACACCTTC | CASSFGDRENNYGYTF
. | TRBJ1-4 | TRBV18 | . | TGTGCCAGCTCACATCGGGACACCCTGGGGTCAACTAATGAAAAACTGTTTTTT | CASSHRDTLGSTNEKLFF
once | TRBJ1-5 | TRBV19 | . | TGTGCCAGTAGTATGAAAAGAACAGCTGCTACCTCCCAGCCCCAGCATTTT | CASSMKRTAATSQPQHF
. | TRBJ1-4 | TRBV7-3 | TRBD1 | TGTGCCAGCAGCCAGGGGGTTGGGGAAAAACTGTTTTTT | CASSQGVGEKLFF
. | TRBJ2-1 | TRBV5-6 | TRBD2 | TGTGCCAGCAGCACTAGCTATGGGACTAGAGGGGCCAATGAGCAGTTCTTC | CASSTSYGTRGANEQFF
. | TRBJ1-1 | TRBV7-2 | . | TGTGCCAGCAGCTCCTCAGGGGAGGGGACTGAAGCTTTCTTT | CASSSSGEGTEAFF
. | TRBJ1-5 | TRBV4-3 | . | TGCGCCAGCAGCCCGGGTCCGAACGACGGTCAGCCCCAGCATTTT | CASSPGPNDGQPQHF
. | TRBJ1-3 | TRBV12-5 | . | TGTGCTAGTGGTTTGGGTGGAAACACCATATATTTT | CASGLGGNTIYF
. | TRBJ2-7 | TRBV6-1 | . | TGTGCCAGCAGTACCCGACCGGGCCCGGGGAACGAGCAGTACTTC | CASSTRPGPGNEQYF
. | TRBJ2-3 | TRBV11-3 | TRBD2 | TGTGCCAGCAGCTTGGGGACTAGCGGACGCACAGATACGCAGTATTTT | CASSLGTSGRTDTQYF
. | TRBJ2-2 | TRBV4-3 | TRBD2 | TGCGCCAGCAGCCTCCTGAGCGGGGGGAACGGGGAGCTGTTTTTT | CASSLLSGGNGELFF
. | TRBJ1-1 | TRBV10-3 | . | TGTGCCATCAGTGAGGGTGGGGGGTACACTGAAGCTTTCTTT | CAISEGGGYTEAFF
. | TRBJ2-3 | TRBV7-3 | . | TGTGCCAGCAGCTCCCCCGGGGGAGATACGCAGTATTTT | CASSSPGGDTQYF
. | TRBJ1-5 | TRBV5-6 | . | TGTGCCAGCAGCTTGGGGGAAGGGAAGAGGGGCAATCAGCCCCAGCATTTT | CASSLGEGKRGNQPQHF
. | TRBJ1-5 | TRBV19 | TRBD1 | TGTGCCAGTAGGCTACAGGGGAATCAGCCCCAGCATTTT | CASRLQGNQPQHF